This T cell receptor (beta chain) was identified during a study of blood T cells in healthy people across ages (dated by TCRdb to between 2015 and 2017). Regarding the research as a whole: Template switching captured roughly one uniquely barcoded TCR beta cDNA molecule per two T cells in model experiments. Age-related changes in TCR beta repertoire diversity were measured in the study by deep sequencing normalized with unique cDNA molecular identifiers. Four age groups were formed from the donors: young (average approximately 15 years), middle-aged (just under 40), aged (62) and long-lived (roughly 81). The study analyzed two additional independent replicas of 1 million unique cDNA reads from the same blood draw for two donors, one aged 18 to 29 and one aged 80 or older. Findings and caveats that apply to the study as a whole: Observed TCR beta diversity correlated strongly with the percentage of naive T cells measured by flow cytometry. Bulk unsorted PBMC profiling prevented conclusive comparison of naive and antigen-experienced compartments. Donor CMV infection status was unknown, potentially confounding age-related changes in expanded clonotypes. As age increased, observed TCR beta diversity per million T cells dropped in a roughly linear way, and a significant reduction was already evident by age 40. The long-lived group showed more naive CD4+ T cells, fewer expanded clones and increased TCR diversity than the aged group, suggesting age selection. Total diversity estimates from one million sequenced T cells were considered lower bounds and underestimates.

The library was obtained by 5' RACE. The sequencer listed for this sample is Illumina HiSeq 2500. A second PCR of roughly 6 to 11 cycles was performed with a sample-barcoded 5' primer and a J-beta primer mix. A unique molecular identifier was introduced onto each TCR beta cDNA molecule by a template-switch 5' adaptor carrying 12 random nucleotides. Each sample yielded at least 2.5 million CDR3-containing paired-end reads. First-strand cDNA synthesis was performed from all RNA using the Mint cDNA synthesis kit, with priming by a TRBC-specific oligonucleotide. All cDNA was treated with uracil-DNA glycosylase and then went through a first 18-cycle PCR with the universal primers M1SS and BC2_uni_R. For the original study's pipeline: Each sample was normalized by randomly selecting 1 million high-quality reads, each carrying a distinct molecular identifier. Instead of being binned into consensus sequences, reads with shared molecular identifiers were discarded. MiTCR, with a Q25 quality threshold and the strictest error-elimination algorithm, was used for CDR3 identification, clonotype clustering and error correction. A nonparametric unseen species model using Euler transformation provided a lower-bound estimate of total TCR beta diversity. TCRdb handled the public reads itself, with Q25 trimming in fastp and clone calling in MiXCR, and kept productive beta chains. Every CDR3 protein is listed once, alongside the most common genes and DNA of its rows. The V and J calls were not made by the authors but by TCRdb's processing. The sample profile shows hundreds of thousands of distinct CDR3 sequences; roughly 25% of them were found once. In total, the top ten clones hold 9% to 9.5% of the sample.

At the junction V is shortened by 0 bases and J by 5 bases; bases outside the gene matches: 5. Measured from the cysteine to the phenylalanine, the CDR3 is 15 residues long. CDR3 DNA only is kept here, 45 bases in frame from base 1. Looking up the germline V gene (reference sequence) yields CDR1 DFQATT and CDR2 SNEGSKA. Note on this clonotype: Its binding antigen is unknown. No base qualities exist here, and no much larger clone lies one base off it.

The roughly 39 donors, aged roughly 6 to 95 years, were systemically healthy Caucasian individuals from Russia. About 10 milliliters of peripheral blood were drawn from each donor into EDTA-treated Vacutainer tubes. Ficoll-Paque density-gradient centrifugation was used to isolate PBMCs, with at least 6 million obtained per sample. Total RNA was extracted from PBMCs with Trizol reagent, with at least 5 micrograms obtained per sample. For every donor, flow cytometry on a PBMC aliquot measured the percentage of naive CD45RAhigh/CD27high T cells. These same data were also listed under a study on T cells of mothers and their children. The second source states: Nine systemically healthy Caucasian individuals, comprising three mothers and their six children, were included as donors. cDNA synthesis used all of the extracted RNA, with 1.5 ug of RNA in each 15 ul reaction. In the second PCR, sample barcodes and 2-4 random nucleotides were introduced via the M1S primer. More than 9 million TCR beta CDR3 reads were obtained from each mother, and about 3 million reads were obtained from each child. Thymic selection similarly shapes TCR recombination output in related and unrelated pairs, with minor effect from inherited differences. Normalized repertoire overlap in related mother-child pairs was always slightly higher than in unrelated mother-child pairs, but the difference was never significant. Persistent microchimeric T cell clones were not detected, at a sensitivity of approximately 98 clones per million clonotypes. To look for features that set related mother-child pairs apart from unrelated individuals, the researchers ran deep NGS to compare the TCR beta repertoires of mothers and children. On average, the children were around 11 +/- 4 years old, while the mothers were about 37 +/- 4 years old. After adapter ligation was performed with NEBNext reagents, the libraries were sequenced on an Illumina HiSeq 2000 with 100+100 nt paired-end reads. Mother and child libraries were prepared a month apart and sequenced in separate runs to prevent cross-contamination. Each donor had between roughly 450,000 and 2,300,000 distinct TCR beta clonotypes identified. Naive TCR beta clonotypes were estimated from low-frequency clonotypes matched to each donor's FACS-determined naive share, without sorting.

The receptor was isolated from a boy aged 5-17 years in good health. The chain is assembled from TRBV20-1 and TRBJ2-7, with 12 bases matching TRBD1. Source material: blood. The nucleotide sequence reads as follows: TGCAGTGCTAGAGATCTGGGACAGGGGGCAGACGAGCAGTACTTC. Protein translation: CSARDLGQGADEQYF.